The 19 T cell receptor beta chains given below trace back to one sample, sequenced in a study of PD-L1 blockade in urothelial cancer. Only in-frame clones appear in the TCRdb table, and some are missing; sequencing was by immunoSEQ multiplex PCR. The sample includes roughly 49,000 clones, about 86% of them seen just once. Time point indicated: pretreatment peripheral blood. Sequenced material: PBMCs, taken around atezolizumab (anti-PD-L1) treatment. These receptor sequences come from a man in his 60s with urothelial cancer.

This chain links TRBV7-2 with TRBJ1-2, with D unresolved. Deletions cut 3 bases from V and 4 bases from J, with 12 bases between. CDR1 is SGHTA, CDR2 FQGNSA, per germline. The CDR3 is made up of 14 amino acids. Here the CDR3 DNA reads TGTGCCAGCAGCTTCGGGAACAGCCGCTATGGCTACACCTTC. It codes for CASSFGNSRYGYTF.

Worth noting for this clone: Other nucleotide sequences from this sample produce the same CDR3. V is TRBV15 and J is TRBJ1-1; no clear D. Germline CDR1 and CDR2: LNHNV and YYDKDF (reference sequence). This CDR3 comprises 13 residues. The V gene lost 1 base and the J gene lost 0 bases, with 3 bases spanning the gap. The CDR3 is CATSRGVNTEAFF. The CDR3 DNA follows: TGTGCCACCAGCAGAGGAGTGAACACTGAAGCTTTCTTT.

This chain's CDR3 is CAISGQGGNQPQHF. The CDR3 coding sequence is TGTGCCATCAGTGGACAGGGCGGCAATCAGCCCCAGCATTTT. This chain links TRBV10-3 with TRBJ1-5, with 7 nucleotides matching TRBD1. This CDR3 has 14 amino acids. Germline loops: CDR1 ENHRY, CDR2 SYGVKD. Germline trimming cut 4 bases from V and 2 bases from J; bases unmatched to any gene: 2.

The CDR3: CASSFGVGYNEQFF. DNA of the CDR3: TGCGCCAGCAGCTTCGGGGTTGGCTACAATGAGCAGTTCTTC. The chain uses TRBV5-1 and TRBJ2-1; the D gene is possibly TRBD2 (5 bases). This CDR3 is 14 amino acids long. Germline CDR1 and CDR2: SGHRS and YFSETQ. The V end was cut by 2 bases, the J end by 3 bases, with 9 bases between.

The rearrangement uses TRBV6-6 and TRBJ1-2; 11 bases line up with TRBD1. The germline CDR1 and CDR2 sequences are MNHNY and SVGAGI (reference sequence). After removal of 5 bases from V and 6 bases from J, the junction contained 2 bases not matched to a gene. The CDR3 consists of 13 residues. CDR3 sequence: CASSLDRGHGYTF. In DNA form, the CDR3 reads TGTGCCAGCAGTCTGGACAGGGGGCATGGCTACACCTTC.

This sequence joins TRBV5-1 and TRBJ2-5; the match to TRBD2 covers 8 bases. From germline, CDR1 is SGHRS and CDR2 YFSETQ. The J segment lost 3 bases and the V segment lost 0 bases, leaving 1 base of the junction unmatched. This CDR3 is 14 amino acids long. Here the CDR3 DNA reads TGCGCCAGCAGCTTGGGAGCGGGAGAAGAGACCCAGTACTTC. It is translated as CASSLGAGEETQYF.

The chain carries TRBV29-1 and TRBJ2-3, with D perhaps TRBD2 (5 bases). This CDR3 has 14 amino acids. Trimming left V 1 base short and J 1 base short, with 9 bases between. Per the germline V gene, CDR1 is SQVTM and CDR2 is ANQGSEA. The CDR3 DNA reads as TGCAGCGTTGAAGCGGGGTTGGGCACAGATACGCAGTATTTT. This gives the protein CSVEAGLGTDTQYF.

The chain recombines TRBV4-3 with TRBJ1-2; maybe TRBD1 (5 bases). Trimming removed 2 bases from V and 4 bases from J, with 8 bases in between. The CDR3 is 13 amino acids. Germline loops: CDR1 LGHNA, CDR2 YSLEER. This CDR3 reads CASSQTGVYGYTF. The CDR3 nucleotides are TGCGCCAGCAGCCAAACAGGAGTCTATGGCTACACCTTC.

This chain connects TRBV9 to TRBJ1-1; no reliable D call. Trimming removed 4 bases at V and 1 base at J, with 5 bases between. Germline V gene lookup returns CDR1 SGDLS and CDR2 YYNGEE. The CDR3 extends over 12 amino acids. The CDR3 coding sequence is TGTGCCAGCAGCCGGAGGAACACTGAAGCTTTCTTT. It is translated as CASSRRNTEAFF.

The chain recombines TRBV5-1 with TRBJ1-1; maybe TRBD1 (5 bases). Trimming removed 5 bases from V and 1 base from J, with 15 bases in between. Germline V gives CDR1 SGHRS, CDR2 YFSETQ. This CDR3 spans 15 amino acids. CDR3 DNA: TGCGCCAGCAGTTCCCGAGACAGAGGGAACACTGAAGCTTTCTTT. Its protein is CASSSRDRGNTEAFF.

The J gene is TRBJ2-1, the V gene TRBV19; maybe TRBD2 (6 bases). CDR1 and CDR2 from the germline V gene are LNHDA and SQIVND (reference sequence). This CDR3 contains 13 residues. Trimming cost V 4 bases and J 15 bases, with 19 bases left between them. The CDR3 region has the DNA TGTGCCAGTAGTAGTACCTACAGGCCGGAGGGGTTCTTC. Its translation is CASSSTYRPEGFF.

The sample holds one count of this clone. J is TRBJ1-1 and V is TRBV7-3; 7 bases align to TRBD1. The CDR3 sequence is 14 residues long. Per germline, CDR1 SGHTA and CDR2 FQGTGA. Trimming cost V 4 bases and J 2 bases; bases outside gene matches: 4. CDR3 sequence: CASSSHRGNTEAFF. The CDR3 DNA sequence: TGTGCCAGCAGCTCCCACAGGGGAAACACTGAAGCTTTCTTT.

This clone was counted between two and nine times. This chain uses TRBV30 with TRBJ1-1; D remains ambiguous. Germline CDR1 is GTSNPN and CDR2 is SVGIG (reference sequence). The germline V and J ends were trimmed by 0 bases and 4 bases, with 9 bases remaining between them. The CDR3 runs 13 residues. CDR3 loop: CAWSVQRATEAFF. The CDR3 DNA reads TGTGCCTGGAGTGTACAGAGAGCCACTGAAGCTTTCTTT.

The chain has TRBV9 and TRBJ1-2, with D hard to call. The CDR3 runs 14 residues. V lost 3 bases and J lost 5, with 14 bases in between. Germline V gene data show CDR1 as SGDLS and CDR2 as YYNGEE. The CDR3 DNA reads as TGTGCCAGCAGCGAAACGATTTATCTATATGGCTACACCTTC. Protein product: CASSETIYLYGYTF.

The rearrangement joins TRBV19 to TRBJ2-6; 8 bases line up with TRBD2. Germline CDR1 reads LNHDA; CDR2 reads SQIVND (reference sequence). The junction had 4 bases not matched to a gene; V was cut back by 0 bases and J by 0 bases. The CDR3 has 18 residues. In nucleotides, the CDR3 is TGTGCCAGTAGTATAGATCTTCGGGGGGGCTCTGGGGCCAACGTCCTGACTTTC. Translating it yields CASSIDLRGGSGANVLTF.

The chain combines TRBV4-1 with TRBJ2-5, with TRBD2 matching 11 bases. V was clipped by 3 bases and J by 5 bases; unmatched bases: 8. Germline CDR1 MGHRA, CDR2 YSYEKL. The CDR3 covers 16 residues. CDR3 in DNA: TGCGCCAGCAGCCAGACTAGCGGGGAGGTTGAGGAGACCCAGTACTTC. Protein: CASSQTSGEVEETQYF.

The chain combines TRBV6-6 with TRBJ1-2, with D tentatively TRBD1 (5 bases). The germline CDR1 and CDR2 sequences are MNHNY and SVGAGI (reference sequence). The CDR3 has 14 residues. Trimming removed 7 bases at V and 7 bases at J, with 19 bases between. The CDR3 nucleotides read TGTGCCAGCACCCCCTGGCAGGGAAGGGGTGGCTACACCTTC. Translated, it gives CASTPWQGRGGYTF.

The chain employs TRBV5-1 and TRBJ1-2; D not resolved. The CDR3 is 15 residues long. The ends were cut back, 5 bases at V and 5 bases at J, with 19 bases in the middle. The germline V gene has CDR1 SGHRS and CDR2 YFSETQ. The CDR3 here is CASREALGTSYGYTF. CDR3 nucleotides: TGCGCCAGCAGGGAGGCGTTGGGAACCTCTTATGGCTACACCTTC.

The chain recombines TRBV5-4 with TRBJ2-3; no firm D call. V gave up 4 bases and J gave up 0 bases, with 6 bases separating them. CDR1 and CDR2 (germline): SGHNT, YYREEE (reference sequence). The CDR3 is made up of 13 amino acids. CDR3 protein: CASSVGSTDTQYF. As DNA, the CDR3 is TGTGCCAGCAGCGTCGGGAGCACAGATACGCAGTATTTT. The full variable domain, in which reference TRBV5-4 and TRBJ2-3 provide the parts outside the CDR3, is ETGVTQSPTHLIKTRGQQVTLRCSSQSGHNTVSWYQQALGQGPQFIFQYYREEENGRGNFPPRFSGLQFPNYSSELNVNALELDDSALYLCASSVGSTDTQYFGPGTRLTVL.